Presented here are 25 T cell receptor beta chains from one specimen sequenced in a study of T-cell memory formation after mild COVID-19. TCRdb passed the 5' RACE reads through MiXCR, listing each CDR3 protein once. The sample consists of about 470,000 distinct CDR3 sequences, approximately 25% of them appearing once. Specimen: PBMCs or a T cell subset sorted from them (not recorded which). The receptors derive from an adult woman who had mild COVID-19 (a few samples of this study predate the infection). Cell type and time point are not known.

The rearrangement uses TRBV6-5 and TRBJ2-7; D ambiguous. From germline, CDR1 is MNHEY and CDR2 SVGAGI. This CDR3 region has 11 residues. V was pared by 5 bases and J by 9 bases, with 11 bases between. DNA for the CDR3: TGTGCCAGCAGTGGCCGTTTGGGGCAGTACTTC. Translation: CASSGRLGQYF.

This clonotype showed up just once. The chain links TRBV6-5 to TRBJ2-7; 8 bases fit TRBD1. V gave up 3 bases and J gave up 3 bases; unmatched junction bases: 13. The CDR3 extends over 17 amino acids. Germline CDR1 and CDR2: MNHEY and SVGAGI. The CDR3 DNA is TGTGCCAGCAGTTATTCGATGACAGGGGAGTATGACTACGAGCAGTACTTC. It specifies CASSYSMTGEYDYEQYF.

The genes are TRBV14 and TRBJ2-7; possibly TRBD1 for D (5 bases). Germline CDR1 and CDR2: SGHDN and FVKESK. V shed 0 bases and J shed 5 bases, with 8 bases lying between them. This CDR3 spans 13 amino acids. CDR3 sequence: CASSQERGHEQYF. The CDR3 bases are TGTGCCAGCAGCCAAGAAAGGGGTCACGAGCAGTACTTC.

This clonotype came up a few times. The rearrangement links TRBV12-3 or TRBV12-4 to TRBJ2-1; TRBD2 agrees at 9 bases. This CDR3 spans 14 amino acids. The junction had 5 bases not matched to a gene; V was cut back by 3 bases and J by 8 bases. CDR3 residues: CASSFRTSEDEQFF. The CDR3 DNA sequence: TGTGCCAGCAGTTTCAGGACTAGCGAGGATGAGCAGTTCTTC.

The rearrangement joins TRBV13 to TRBJ1-1; weak D call: TRBD1 (6 bases). The CDR3 is 14 residues long. From germline, CDR1 is PRHDT and CDR2 FYEKMQ (reference sequence). V lost 2 bases, J lost 5 bases, and 12 bases lay in between. The chain's CDR3 is CASSLKGVYTEAFF. CDR3 DNA sequence: TGTGCCAGCAGCTTAAAGGGGGTTTATACTGAAGCTTTCTTT.

The chain uses TRBV5-1 and TRBJ2-7; no clear D gene. Trimming took off 2 bases at V and 5 bases at J, with 20 bases between the two ends. Germline-derived CDR1 and CDR2 are SGHRS and YFSETQ. CDR3 length: 16 amino acids. CDR3 nucleotide sequence: TGCGCCAGCAGCTTTGGTCTATCTGGGGAAATGGACGAGCAGTACTTC. It translates to CASSFGLSGEMDEQYF.

This clonotype was recorded a few times. The J gene is TRBJ2-1, the V gene TRBV9; TRBD2 agrees at 7 bases. The CDR3 is made up of 16 amino acids. Germline V gives CDR1 SGDLS, CDR2 YYNGEE. With 4 bases clipped from V and 7 bases from J, the junction kept 14 bases outside the gene matches. The CDR3 protein is CASSLNRDSGGNEQFF. In DNA, the CDR3 is TGTGCCAGCAGCCTGAACCGGGACTCCGGGGGGAATGAGCAGTTCTTC.

V gene TRBV4-1 combines with J gene TRBJ1-5; D unclear. This CDR3 contains 14 residues. Germline loops: CDR1 MGHRA, CDR2 YSYEKL. The ends were cut back, 0 bases at V and 4 bases at J, with 7 bases in the middle. CDR3 sequence: CASSQEPVNQPQHF. Here the CDR3 DNA reads TGCGCCAGCAGCCAAGAGCCAGTTAATCAGCCCCAGCATTTT.

The CDR3 protein is CASRTQHF. The CDR3 DNA is TGTGCCAGCAGGACCCAGCATTTT. The chain is built from TRBV2 and TRBJ1-5; D gene ambiguous. The CDR3 runs to 8 residues. Trimming stripped 6 bases from V and 11 bases from J, with 2 bases between. Germline CDR1 is SNHLY and CDR2 is FYNNEI.

V is TRBV24-1 and J is TRBJ2-3; 7 nucleotides agree with TRBD2. The CDR3 length is 15 residues. Germline V gene sequence: CDR1 KGHDR, CDR2 SFDVKD. V shed 3 bases, J shed 6 bases, and the junction held 8 bases outside the gene matches. The CDR3 region is CATSDGTSESDTQYF. CDR3 DNA sequence: TGTGCCACCAGTGATGGTACTAGCGAATCGGATACGCAGTATTTT.

The count of this clonotype is one. This chain connects TRBV2 to TRBJ2-1, with 8 bases aligning to TRBD2. Germline V gives CDR1 SNHLY, CDR2 FYNNEI. The CDR3 loop spans 16 amino acids. V lost 5 bases to trimming and J lost 1 base; unmatched junction nucleotides: 7. Here the CDR3 DNA reads TGTGCCAGCAGTCCTCAGGCGGGAGGTTCCTACAATGAGCAGTTCTTC. Its protein product is CASSPQAGGSYNEQFF.

This clonotype has a count of ten or more. The V call is TRBV3-1, the J call TRBJ2-1, with TRBD2 matching 13 bases. V lost 4 bases and J lost 10; bases outside the gene matches: 13. The CDR3 length is 17 residues. Germline V gives CDR1 LGHDT, CDR2 YNNKEL (reference sequence). The CDR3 sequence is CASSPPFTSGRAREQFF. For the CDR3, the DNA is TGTGCCAGCAGCCCTCCCTTCACTAGCGGGAGGGCGAGGGAGCAGTTCTTC.

The V gene is TRBV4-3, the J gene TRBJ1-2; TRBD1 aligns across 8 bases. Unmatched junction bases numbered 11, after V lost 3 bases and J lost 5 bases. The germline V gene has CDR1 LGHNA and CDR2 YSLEER. The CDR3 contains 16 residues. The CDR3: CASSHDRGLHKYGYTF. Here the CDR3 DNA reads TGCGCCAGCAGCCATGACAGGGGCCTTCACAAGTATGGCTACACCTTC.

The chain combines TRBV25-1 with TRBJ2-7; 8 bases agree with TRBD1. The CDR3 runs to 14 residues. V lost 1 base to trimming and J lost 4 bases; unmatched junction nucleotides: 3. Germline CDR1 is MGHDK and CDR2 is SYGVNS. This chain's CDR3 is CASSEWRTGYEQYF. In DNA form, the CDR3 reads TGTGCCAGCAGTGAATGGCGGACAGGGTACGAGCAGTACTTC.

This clonotype appeared a few times. V is TRBV2 and J is TRBJ2-1; TRBD1 aligns across 8 bases. The germline V gene encodes CDR1 SNHLY and CDR2 FYNNEI. CDR3 size: 16 residues. The V and J ends lost 1 base and 6 bases, in that order; junction bases with no gene match: 8. CDR3 amino acids: CASSEERTGYFNEQFF. DNA for the CDR3: TGTGCCAGCAGTGAAGAGAGGACAGGGTACTTCAATGAGCAGTTCTTC.

This clonotype was counted a few times. This rearrangement joins TRBV20-1 to TRBJ1-1; unclear D gene. The CDR3 sequence is 15 residues long. V dropped 0 bases and J dropped 0 bases, with 11 bases sitting between them. Germline V gene lookup returns CDR1 DFQATT and CDR2 SNEGSKA (reference sequence). The CDR3 DNA sequence: TGCAGTGCTAGAGACCTGGGCGGATTGAACACTGAAGCTTTCTTT. Amino acids: CSARDLGGLNTEAFF.

J is TRBJ2-7 and V is TRBV12-3 or TRBV12-4; D is possibly TRBD1 or TRBD2 (5 bases each). V lost 4 bases and J lost 5, with 21 bases in between. CDR3 size: 16 residues. CDR3 region: CASSSAGTIPADEQYF. Written as DNA, the CDR3 is TGTGCCAGCAGTTCAGCCGGGACGATTCCCGCCGACGAGCAGTACTTC.

The rearrangement uses TRBV18 and TRBJ2-3; D possibly corresponds to TRBD2 (5 bases). The CDR3 runs 15 residues. Germline CDR1 KGHSH, CDR2 LQKENI. Between the trimmed V and J ends, which lost 1 base and 3 bases, there was a span of 11 bases. The CDR3 sequence is CASSPQGGLTDTQYF. In DNA, the CDR3 is TGTGCCAGCTCACCACAGGGCGGGTTGACAGATACGCAGTATTTT.

V and J are TRBV18 and TRBJ2-3; 9 bases are a match to TRBD2. Germline loops: CDR1 KGHSH, CDR2 LQKENI. V was clipped by 2 bases and J by 4 bases; unmatched bases: 10. The CDR3 is 17 residues long. The CDR3 protein is CASSPLSGRPGADTQYF. CDR3 nucleotides: TGTGCCAGCTCACCATTAAGCGGGAGGCCCGGGGCAGATACGCAGTATTTT. The whole variable domain, filled in from reference TRBV18 and TRBJ2-3, reads NAGVMQNPRHLVRRRGQEARLRCSPMKGHSHVYWYRQLPEEGLKFMVYLQKENIIDESGMPKERFSAEFPKEGPSILRIQQVVRGDSAAYFCASSPLSGRPGADTQYFGPGTRLTVL.

This sequence joins TRBV7-9 and TRBJ1-4; the match to TRBD1 covers 8 bases. In germline, CDR1 is SEHNR, CDR2 FQNEAQ (reference sequence). V lost 5 bases, J lost 5 bases, and 13 bases stayed unmatched. The CDR3 contains 17 residues. The CDR3 loop reads CASSPQPGQGGNEKLFF. Written as DNA, the CDR3 is TGTGCCAGCAGCCCGCAACCCGGACAGGGCGGAAATGAAAAACTGTTTTTT.

This sequence joins TRBV7-3 and TRBJ2-1; TRBD2 agrees at 8 bases. The germline V gene encodes CDR1 SGHTA and CDR2 FQGTGA. The CDR3 totals 15 residues. The V gene end was trimmed by 5 bases and the J gene end by 5 bases; junction bases not matched to a gene: 8. The CDR3 DNA is TGTGCCAGCAGCCTATGGCGGGGGGACAACAATGAGCAGTTCTTC. This translates into CASSLWRGDNNEQFF.

This chain connects TRBV6-2 or TRBV6-3 to TRBJ2-5; D gene unclear. Germline V gene lookup returns CDR1 MNHEY and CDR2 SVGEGT. This CDR3 has 14 residues. V was trimmed by 6 bases and J by 0 bases, leaving 11 bases between them. This chain's CDR3 is CASRPFRNQETQYF. The CDR3 DNA reads TGTGCCAGCAGACCCTTCCGAAACCAAGAGACCCAGTACTTC.

The table lists this clonotype with a few counts. The chain couples TRBV9 to TRBJ2-7; TRBD1 matches 8 bases. Looked up from germline, CDR1 is SGDLS and CDR2 is YYNGEE. Trimming took 3 bases from V and 2 from J; bases not matched to a gene: 7. This CDR3 comprises 15 residues. The CDR3 nucleotides read TGTGCCAGCAGCGCAACAGGGGGATTGACCTACGAGCAGTACTTC. Its protein product is CASSATGGLTYEQYF.

The chain uses TRBV7-9 and TRBJ2-5; unclear D gene. Germline V gene sequence: CDR1 SEHNR, CDR2 FQNEAQ (reference sequence). The CDR3 has 11 amino acids. V lost 5 bases, J lost 2 bases, and 3 bases lay in between. Here the CDR3 DNA reads TGTGCCAGCAGCGAACAAGAGACCCAGTACTTC. It translates to CASSEQETQYF.

In this sample, this clonotype turned up many times. The chain couples TRBV6-5 to TRBJ2-6; D possibly corresponds to TRBD1 (5 bases). Germline loops: CDR1 MNHEY, CDR2 SVGAGI. Trimming removed 2 bases at V and 4 bases at J, with 12 bases between. The CDR3 consists of 16 residues. CDR3 protein: CASSYTAGHGANVLTF. The CDR3 DNA is TGTGCCAGCAGTTACACGGCAGGGCACGGGGCCAACGTCCTGACTTTC.